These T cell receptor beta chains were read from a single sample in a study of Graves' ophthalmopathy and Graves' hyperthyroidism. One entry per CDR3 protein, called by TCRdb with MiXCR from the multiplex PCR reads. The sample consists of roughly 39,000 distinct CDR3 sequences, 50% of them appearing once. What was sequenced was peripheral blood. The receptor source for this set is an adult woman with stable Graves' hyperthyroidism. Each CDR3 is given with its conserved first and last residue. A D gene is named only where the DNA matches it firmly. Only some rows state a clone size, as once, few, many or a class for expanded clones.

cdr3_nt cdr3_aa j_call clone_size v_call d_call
TGCGCCAGCAGCTTGGACAGCTCCTATAATTCACCCCTCCACTTT CASSLDSSYNSPLHF TRBJ1-6 many TRBV5-1 .
TGTGCCACCAGCAGAGATAGAGTTGCGACCACAGAGACCCAGTACTTC CATSRDRVATTETQYF TRBJ2-5 . TRBV15 .
TGTGCCAGCAGCCCCGGGACAGGGGAGGAAAAACTGTTTTTT CASSPGTGEEKLFF TRBJ1-4 many TRBV9 TRBD1
TGCAGTGCTAGGGGGGCGGGATTCTCCTACGAGCAGTACTTC CSARGAGFSYEQYF TRBJ2-7 . TRBV20-1 .
TGTGCCAGCAGTGGGGTATTCAATTCACCCCTCCACTTT CASSGVFNSPLHF TRBJ1-6 many TRBV6-1 .
TGTGCCAGCAAGGAGACCCAGTACTTC CASKETQYF TRBJ2-5 many TRBV6-1 .
TGCGCCAGCAGTGAGATCGGGCACGAGCAGTACTTC CASSEIGHEQYF TRBJ2-7 many TRBV10-1 .
TGTGCCATCAGGGCCGGGACAGGGATATCCTACGAGCAGTACTTC CAIRAGTGISYEQYF TRBJ2-7 . TRBV10-3 TRBD1
TGCAGATCCGGGGGACACACGAACACTGAAGCTTTCTTT CRSGGHTNTEAFF TRBJ1-1 . TRBV29-1 .
TGCAGCGCCCGGGGTCAGGGGCCGGGTGAAGCTTTCTTT CSARGQGPGEAFF TRBJ1-1 many TRBV29-1 .
TGCGCCAGCAGCCCGGGACTAGCGGGAGGGGATCTTGGCACAGATACGCAGTATTTT CASSPGLAGGDLGTDTQYF TRBJ2-3 many TRBV4-1 TRBD2
TGTGCCAGCAGCTTGGAGGGGGTGAAGCAGTACTTC CASSLEGVKQYF TRBJ2-7 . TRBV5-6 .
TGTGCCAGCAGGGGACAGGGGGGCGACGAGCAGTACTTC CASRGQGGDEQYF TRBJ2-7 . TRBV5-6 TRBD1